This passage covers 30 T cell receptor beta chains from one sample sequenced in a study of T cell changes during pregnancy in multiple sclerosis. The method was immunoSEQ multiplex PCR; TCRdb's version includes in-frame clones alone and lacks a portion of them. The sample carries about 77,000 clones, under 95% recorded once. The sample was peripheral blood, taken after pregnancy. The source of these receptors is a female donor in good health, enrolled as a control in a pregnancy study.

This clone was recorded only once. This chain links TRBV6-6 with TRBJ1-5, with D hard to call. This CDR3 is built from 14 residues. Looked up from germline, CDR1 is MNHNY and CDR2 is SVGAGI (reference sequence). Trimming pared 5 bases from V and 6 bases from J, leaving 14 bases between. Here the CDR3 DNA reads TGTGCCAGCAGTCCACGACTTTCGAGTCAGCCCCAGCATTTT. Protein product: CASSPRLSSQPQHF.

The chain combines TRBV5-1 with TRBJ2-1; maybe TRBD2 (6 bases). The CDR3 has 14 residues. Germline V gives CDR1 SGHRS, CDR2 YFSETQ. The ends were cut back, 4 bases at V and 5 bases at J, with 13 bases in the middle. CDR3 protein: CASSLWREDNEQFF. CDR3 in DNA: TGCGCCAGCAGCCTCTGGAGGGAAGACAATGAGCAGTTCTTC. Looking up the rest from reference TRBV5-1 and TRBJ2-1 gives the full variable domain: KAGVTQTPRYLIKTRGQQVTLSCSPISGHRSVSWYQQTPGQGLQFLFEYFSETQRNKGNFPGRFSGRQFSNSRSEMNVSTLELGDSALYLCASSLWREDNEQFFGPGTRLTVL.

The count of this clone is one. The V and J genes are TRBV10-1 and TRBJ2-3; 11 bases line up with TRBD1. Trimming took 3 bases from V and 10 from J; bases not matched to a gene: 9. Per germline, CDR1 WNHNN and CDR2 SYGVQD (reference sequence). The CDR3 has 15 amino acids. As DNA, the CDR3 is TGCGCCAGCAGTGACTCGGGACAGGGGGGGGTAGCGCAGTATTTT. Residues: CASSDSGQGGVAQYF.

The V call is TRBV10-3, the J call TRBJ2-3; D unclear. Trimming left V 0 bases short and J 11 bases short, with 9 bases between. This CDR3 region has 12 residues. Germline-derived CDR1 and CDR2 are ENHRY and SYGVKD. This CDR3 is CAISESQSMQYF. Here the CDR3 DNA reads TGTGCCATCAGTGAGTCCCAGTCGATGCAGTATTTT.

The chain has TRBV29-1 and TRBJ2-7; 9 nucleotides align to TRBD2. This CDR3 region has 13 residues. Germline CDR1 is SQVTM and CDR2 is ANQGSEA. V lost 3 bases, J lost 7 bases, and 7 bases stayed unmatched. Here the CDR3 reads CSVEAGGPEEQYF. The CDR3 coding sequence is TGCAGCGTTGAGGCGGGGGGGCCTGAGGAGCAGTACTTC.

The chain uses TRBV18 and TRBJ1-4, with 7 bases aligning to TRBD1. In germline, CDR1 is KGHSH, CDR2 LQKENI. This CDR3 has 13 residues. Trimming took 3 bases from V and 8 from J; bases not matched to a gene: 3. DNA of the CDR3: TGTGCCAGCTCACCGCCGACAGGGGAAAAACTGTTTTTT. It specifies CASSPPTGEKLFF.

About this clone: At one end the junction does not follow the germline gene, possibly because of a read error. This rearrangement joins TRBV7-6 to TRBJ2-7, with 7 bases that match TRBD2. The CDR3 spans 15 residues. From germline, CDR1 is SGHVS and CDR2 FNYEAQ. The CDR3 region is CASSIASGTTYEQYF. DNA of the CDR3: TGTGCCAGCAGCATAGCCTCCGGGACTACCTACGAGCAGTACTTC.

The genes are TRBV6-5 and TRBJ2-5, with D unclear. Per germline, CDR1 MNHEY and CDR2 SVGAGI. The CDR3 runs 13 residues. Trimming left V 10 bases short and J 1 base short, with 13 bases between. CDR3 nucleotides: TGTGCCACCCATGGGCTGGGCCAAGAGACCCAGTACTTC. It codes for CATHGLGQETQYF.

This clone has a single count. This chain links TRBV28 with TRBJ2-1; D gene ambiguous. Germline V CDR1 and CDR2: MDHEN, SYDVKM. With 6 bases removed from V and 5 bases from J, the gap between germline ends came to 14 bases. This CDR3 region has 14 residues. The CDR3 DNA reads as TGTGCCAGCAGCCCCCAATTGCAGGACAATGAGCAGTTCTTC. It codes for CASSPQLQDNEQFF. Supplemented by reference TRBV28 and TRBJ2-1, the full variable domain reads DVKVTQSSRYLVKRTGEKVFLECVQDMDHENMFWYRQDPGLGLRLIYFSYDVKMKEKGDIPEGYSVSREKKERFSLILESASTNQTSMYLCASSPQLQDNEQFFGPGTRLTVL.

The chain links TRBV7-8 to TRBJ2-5, with D perhaps TRBD2 (7 bases). The germline V and J ends were trimmed by 1 base and 3 bases, with 12 bases remaining between them. The CDR3 has 15 residues. Germline V gene lookup returns CDR1 SGHVS and CDR2 FQNEAQ. The chain's CDR3 is CASSLGTRGKETQYF. DNA of the CDR3: TGTGCCAGCAGCTTAGGGACTAGGGGGAAAGAGACCCAGTACTTC. The variable domain in full, completed from reference TRBV7-8 and TRBJ2-5, reads GAGVSQSPRYKVAKRGQDVALRCDPISGHVSLFWYQQALGQGPEFLTYFQNEAQLDKSGLPSDRFFAERPEGSVSTLKIQRTQQEDSAVYLCASSLGTRGKETQYFGPGTRLLVL.

This clone was observed at least ten times. This chain joins TRBV11-2 and TRBJ2-3; 9 bases align to TRBD1. The germline V gene has CDR1 SGHAT and CDR2 FQNNGV. This CDR3 is built from 15 residues. The J segment lost 2 bases and the V segment lost 5 bases, leaving 5 bases of the junction unmatched. Written as DNA, the CDR3 is TGTGCCAGCAGCCCCGGACAGGGGCACACAGATACGCAGTATTTT. Amino acids: CASSPGQGHTDTQYF. The full variable domain, in which reference TRBV11-2 and TRBJ2-3 provide the parts outside the CDR3, is EAGVAQSPRYKIIEKRQSVAFWCNPISGHATLYWYQQILGQGPKLLIQFQNNGVVDDSQLPKDRFSAERLKGVDSTLKIQPAKLEDSAVYLCASSPGQGHTDTQYFGPGTRLTVL.

The chain joins TRBV7-2 to TRBJ2-7, with 8 bases identical to TRBD1. The CDR3 runs to 14 residues. The V gene's germline CDR1 is SGHTA and CDR2 FQGNSA. V trimming: 5 bases; J trimming: 2 bases; junction bases outside the gene matches: 5. CDR3 DNA sequence: TGTGCCAGCAGCAGGACAGGGAAGCCCTACGAGCAGTACTTC. This codes for CASSRTGKPYEQYF.

This chain links TRBV5-1 with TRBJ1-4; 9 bases line up with TRBD1. The CDR3 is 15 residues long. Germline CDR1 reads SGHRS; CDR2 reads YFSETQ. V was pared by 1 base and J by 8 bases, with 6 bases of the junction left unmatched. This chain's CDR3 is CASSLTQGAREKLFF. In DNA, the CDR3 is TGCGCCAGCAGCTTGACACAGGGGGCGCGAGAAAAACTGTTTTTT. Drawing the rest from reference TRBV5-1 and TRBJ1-4, the complete variable domain is KAGVTQTPRYLIKTRGQQVTLSCSPISGHRSVSWYQQTPGQGLQFLFEYFSETQRNKGNFPGRFSGRQFSNSRSEMNVSTLELGDSALYLCASSLTQGAREKLFFGSGTQLSVL.

The chain joins TRBV15 to TRBJ2-5, with 9 bases lining up with TRBD1. The junction had 11 bases not matched to a gene; V was cut back by 4 bases and J by 5 bases. The CDR3 covers 16 residues. Germline CDR1 LNHNV, CDR2 YYDKDF (reference sequence). CDR3 sequence reads: CATSKGQDRGLETQYF. The CDR3 DNA reads TGTGCCACCAGCAAAGGACAGGACAGGGGATTGGAGACCCAGTACTTC.

The rearrangement uses TRBV18 and TRBJ1-2; D call uncertain. The V gene lost 5 bases and the J gene lost 3 bases, with 10 bases spanning the gap. The CDR3 has 13 amino acids. Germline V gene sequence: CDR1 KGHSH, CDR2 LQKENI. The chain's CDR3 is CASSGSGDYGYTF. The CDR3 DNA follows: TGTGCCAGCTCAGGGTCGGGAGACTATGGCTACACCTTC.

V is TRBV4-1 and J is TRBJ2-7; the match to TRBD1 covers 10 bases. J was trimmed by 5 bases and V by 4 bases; bases with no gene match: 8. This CDR3 is built from 15 residues. Germline CDR1 reads MGHRA; CDR2 reads YSYEKL. The CDR3: CASSLQGDRGNEQYF. The CDR3 DNA reads as TGCGCCAGCAGCCTCCAGGGGGACAGGGGCAACGAGCAGTACTTC.

This CDR3 is CASSSGGEWMETQYF. DNA of the CDR3: TGTGCCAGTAGTTCGGGGGGGGAATGGATGGAGACCCAGTACTTC. The rearrangement uses TRBV19 and TRBJ2-5, with 8 bases matching TRBD2. The length of the CDR3 is 15 residues. Germline loops: CDR1 LNHDA, CDR2 SQIVND (reference sequence). The V and J ends lost 5 bases and 5 bases, in that order; junction bases with no gene match: 10.

Here the CDR3 DNA reads TGTGCCAGCAGCTTAATAGCTAGCGGGGGTAAGGATGAGCAGTTCTTC. It codes for CASSLIASGGKDEQFF. The chain recombines TRBV7-3 with TRBJ2-1, with TRBD2 identical over 10 bases. Trimming took 1 base from V and 8 from J; bases not matched to a gene: 8. The CDR3 spans 16 residues. The germline CDR1 and CDR2 sequences are SGHTA and FQGTGA.

Turning to this clone: Other DNA sequences within the sample encode an identical CDR3. The V and J genes are TRBV30 and TRBJ1-1; D remains ambiguous. Germline V CDR1 and CDR2: GTSNPN, SVGIG (reference sequence). The CDR3 sequence is 12 residues long. With 2 bases removed from V and 1 base from J, the gap between germline ends came to 5 bases. The CDR3 protein is CAWSFRNTEAFF. The CDR3 bases are TGTGCCTGGAGTTTCAGGAACACTGAAGCTTTCTTT.

The chain combines TRBV5-1 with TRBJ2-7; unclear D gene. The CDR3 consists of 14 residues. In germline, CDR1 is SGHRS, CDR2 YFSETQ. Trimming took 0 bases from V and 2 from J, leaving 9 bases between them. CDR3 in amino acids: CASSLGVRTYEQYF. In DNA, the CDR3 is TGCGCCAGCAGCTTGGGGGTCAGGACCTACGAGCAGTACTTC.

The chain employs TRBV7-8 and TRBJ2-7; TRBD2 agrees at 12 bases. V lost 1 base to trimming and J lost 3 bases; unmatched junction nucleotides: 7. The germline V gene has CDR1 SGHVS and CDR2 FQNEAQ. There are 17 residues in the CDR3. CDR3 sequence: CASSLVVLAGGHYEQYF. Written as DNA, the CDR3 is TGTGCCAGCAGCTTAGTAGTTCTAGCGGGGGGGCACTACGAGCAGTACTTC.

This clone was seen once. The chain employs TRBV7-2 and TRBJ1-1; D possibly corresponds to TRBD1 (6 bases). V was cut by 0 bases and J by 12 bases, with 11 bases left in between. Germline V lookup: CDR1 SGHTA, CDR2 FQGNSA. The CDR3 loop spans 12 amino acids. In DNA, the CDR3 is TGTGCCAGCAGCTTAGCGGGGGCGTCGTCTTTCTTT. Translating gives CASSLAGASSFF.

V usage is TRBV7-2 and J usage is TRBJ1-5; the D is unclear. Trimming pared 1 base from V and 2 bases from J, leaving 9 bases between. This CDR3 has 15 amino acids. The germline V gene encodes CDR1 SGHTA and CDR2 FQGNSA. CDR3 nucleotide sequence: TGTGCCAGCAGCTTAGTAGCGGGAGGCAATCAGCCCCAGCATTTT. Translating gives CASSLVAGGNQPQHF. The whole variable domain, remainder taken from reference TRBV7-2 and TRBJ1-5, is GAGVSQSPSNKVTEKGKDVELRCDPISGHTALYWYRQSLGQGLEFLIYFQGNSAPDKSGLPSDRFSAERTGGSVSTLTIQRTQQEDSAVYLCASSLVAGGNQPQHFGDGTRLSIL.

The chain combines TRBV9 with TRBJ2-3; tentative D call: TRBD2 (5 bases). V was shortened by 0 bases and J by 4 bases, with 9 bases between the two germline ends. CDR3 length: 14 amino acids. Per the germline V gene, CDR1 is SGDLS and CDR2 is YYNGEE. The CDR3 loop is CASSVVGSSDTQYF. In DNA, the CDR3 is TGTGCCAGCAGCGTAGTAGGGAGCTCAGATACGCAGTATTTT. Supplemented by reference TRBV9 and TRBJ2-3, the full variable domain reads DSGVTQTPKHLITATGQRVTLRCSPRSGDLSVYWYQQSLDQGLQFLIQYYNGEERAKGNILERFSAQQFPDLHSELNLSSLELGDSALYFCASSVVGSSDTQYFGPGTRLTVL.

Concerning this clone: An end of the junction does not agree with germline; a read error may underlie this. The chain combines TRBV7-7 with TRBJ2-5; perhaps TRBD1 as D (5 bases). Per germline, CDR1 SSHAT and CDR2 FNYEAQ (reference sequence). The CDR3 spans 15 residues. In nucleotides, the CDR3 is TGTGCTAGCAGCTTAGGTCCGACAGTACAAGAGACCCAGTACTTC. Its protein product is CASSLGPTVQETQYF.

CDR3 amino acids: CAWSAPAGYETQYF. For the CDR3, the DNA is TGTGCCTGGAGTGCCCCGGCAGGGTACGAGACCCAGTACTTC. The chain has TRBV30 and TRBJ2-5, with TRBD1 as a possible D gene (5 bases). Germline lookup yields CDR1 GTSNPN and CDR2 SVGIG (reference sequence). CDR3 size: 14 residues. V lost 1 base to trimming and J lost 5 bases, with 14 bases between them. The full variable domain, rest sourced from reference TRBV30 and TRBJ2-5, is SQTIHQWPATLVQPVGSPLSLECTVEGTSNPNLYWYRQAAGRGLQLLFYSVGIGQISSEVPQNLSASRPQDRQFILSSKKLLLSDSGFYLCAWSAPAGYETQYFGPGTRLLVL.

The chain joins TRBV5-1 to TRBJ2-7, with D maybe TRBD2 (5 bases). The CDR3 is 14 residues long. Germline V gene data show CDR1 as SGHRS and CDR2 as YFSETQ. The V end was cut by 4 bases, the J end by 0 bases, with 11 bases between. CDR3 bases: TGCGCCAGCAGCAGCGGCCTAGACTCCTACGAGCAGTACTTC. Its translation is CASSSGLDSYEQYF.

CDR3 loop: CASSPSGQGNEKLFF. In nucleotides, the CDR3 is TGTGCCAGCAGTCCCTCGGGACAGGGGAATGAAAAACTGTTTTTT. The chain carries TRBV28 and TRBJ1-4; 10 bases align to TRBD1. J lost 5 bases, V lost 5 bases, and 5 bases had no gene match. From germline, CDR1 is MDHEN and CDR2 SYDVKM. The CDR3 runs to 15 residues.

V is TRBV30 and J is TRBJ1-1; D may be TRBD1 (5 bases). V was pared by 0 bases and J by 1 base, with 6 bases between. Germline-derived CDR1 and CDR2 are GTSNPN and SVGIG (reference sequence). CDR3 length equals 13 residues. Here the CDR3 DNA reads TGTGCCTGGAGTGTTGGACAGAACACTGAAGCTTTCTTT. It is translated as CAWSVGQNTEAFF.

The chain links TRBV4-3 to TRBJ2-1; 14 bases fit TRBD2. Germline V CDR1 and CDR2: LGHNA, YSLEER. V lost 0 bases to trimming and J lost 9 bases; unmatched junction nucleotides: 4. The CDR3 loop spans 16 amino acids. This CDR3 reads CASSQETSGRGGEQFF. Here the CDR3 DNA reads TGCGCCAGCAGCCAAGAGACTAGCGGGAGGGGGGGTGAGCAGTTCTTC.